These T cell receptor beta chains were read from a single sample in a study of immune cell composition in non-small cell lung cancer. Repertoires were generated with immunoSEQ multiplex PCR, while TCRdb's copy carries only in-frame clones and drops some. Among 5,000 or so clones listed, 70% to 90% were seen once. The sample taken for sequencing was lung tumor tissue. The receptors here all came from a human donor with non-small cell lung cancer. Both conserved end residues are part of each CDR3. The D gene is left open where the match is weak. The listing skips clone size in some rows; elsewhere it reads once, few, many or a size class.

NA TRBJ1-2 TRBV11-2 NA TGTGCCAGCAGCTTAGTAACAGCCTATGGCTACACCTTC CASSLVTAYGYTF
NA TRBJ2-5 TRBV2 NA TGTGCCAGCAGTGCCACCGGGAGCCAAGAGACCCAGTACTTC CASSATGSQETQYF
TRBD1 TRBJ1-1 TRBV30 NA TGTGCCTGGAGTATAAGGCCGGGACAGGGAAACACTGAAGCTTTCTTT CAWSIRPGQGNTEAFF
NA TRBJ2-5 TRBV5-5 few TGTGCCAGCAGCTTGGGGACGGGGAAAGAGACCCAGTACTTC CASSLGTGKETQYF
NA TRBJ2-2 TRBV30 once TGTGCCTGGGACTCAGGGTCCACCGGGGAGCTGTTTTTT CAWDSGSTGELFF
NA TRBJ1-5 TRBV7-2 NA TGTGCCAGCAGCGTGTACCAGGGACCCCAGCATTTT CASSVYQGPQHF
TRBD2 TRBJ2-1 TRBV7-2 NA TGTGCCAGCAGCTCGGGACTAGCGGGAGGAGGTGAGCAGTTCTTC CASSSGLAGGGEQFF
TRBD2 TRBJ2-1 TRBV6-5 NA TGTGCCACCCTAGCGGGAGGAAACAATGAGCAGTTCTTC CATLAGGNNEQFF
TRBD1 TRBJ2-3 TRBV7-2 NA TGTGCCAGCAGCGGGGGACAGACAGATACGCAGTATTTT CASSGGQTDTQYF
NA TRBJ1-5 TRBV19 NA TGTGCCAGTAGTATGGGTCGGGATCAGCCCCAGCATTTT CASSMGRDQPQHF
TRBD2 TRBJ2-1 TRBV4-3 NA TGCGCCAGCAGCCCCGGGACTAGCGGGGTCGATGAGCAGTTCTTC CASSPGTSGVDEQFF
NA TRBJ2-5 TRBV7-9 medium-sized TGTGCCAGCAGGTCCCCCCGGGGCCAAGAGACCCAGTACTTC CASRSPRGQETQYF
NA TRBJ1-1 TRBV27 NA TGTGCCAGCAGTTTATCCACCGACATAGGTAAGACTGAAGCTTTCTTT CASSLSTDIGKTEAFF
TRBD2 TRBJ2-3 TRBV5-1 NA TGCGCCACGCGCCTAGCGGGAGAGCCAGATACGCAGTATTTT CATRLAGEPDTQYF
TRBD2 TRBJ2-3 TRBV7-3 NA TGTGCCAGCAGCCCCCGACTAGCGGGAGGGCCAGATACGCAGTATTTT CASSPRLAGGPDTQYF
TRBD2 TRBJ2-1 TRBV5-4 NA TGTGCCAGCAGCTTAGGACTAGCGGGAGCTCACAATGAGCAGTTCTTC CASSLGLAGAHNEQFF
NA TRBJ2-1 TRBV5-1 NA TGCGCCAGCACCAGGGATCCGGAACACAATGAGCAGTTCTTC CASTRDPEHNEQFF
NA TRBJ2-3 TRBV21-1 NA TGTGCCAGCAGCAAAGAACCGCTTTCGGGTCGGGAGGGTTGGTATTTT CASSKEPLSGREGWYF
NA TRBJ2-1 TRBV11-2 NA TGTGCCAGCAGCTTAGTTGGGCAGGGGTTCCATGAGCAGTTCTTC CASSLVGQGFHEQFF
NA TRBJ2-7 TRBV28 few TGTGCCAGCAGTTTATTTCGTAGGGGCTCCTACGAGCAGTACTTC CASSLFRRGSYEQYF
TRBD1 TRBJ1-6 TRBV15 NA TGTGCCACCAGCAGAGATGACAGGGAAAATTCACCCCTCCACTTT CATSRDDRENSPLHF
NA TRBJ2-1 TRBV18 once TGTGCCAGCTCAGAATCAGGGGACAATGAGCAGTTCTTC CASSESGDNEQFF
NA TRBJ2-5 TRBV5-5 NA TGTGCCAGCAGCTTGGGGGGCTTTGGAGAGACCCAGTACTTC CASSLGGFGETQYF
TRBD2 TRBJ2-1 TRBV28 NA TGTGCCAGCAGTTTATCCCCGCTAGCGGGACGGTCTATCTACAATGAGCAGTTCTTC CASSLSPLAGRSIYNEQFF
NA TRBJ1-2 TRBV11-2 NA TGTGCCAGCAGCTTAGGGCAGAACTATGGCTACACCTTC CASSLGQNYGYTF
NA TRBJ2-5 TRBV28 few TGTGCCAGCAGTTTCGGAGAGACCCAGTACTTC CASSFGETQYF
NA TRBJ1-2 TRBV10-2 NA TGCGCCAGCAGTGTTAGGGTGCGGGAGGGCTACACCTTC CASSVRVREGYTF
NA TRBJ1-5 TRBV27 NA TGTGCCAGCAGTCTCAGGGGACGACAGCCCCAGCATTTT CASSLRGRQPQHF
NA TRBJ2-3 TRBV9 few TGTGCCAGCAGCGTAGCGGTCGGGAAGGCAGATACGCAGTATTTT CASSVAVGKADTQYF
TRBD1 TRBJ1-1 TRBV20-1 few TGCAGTGCTAGGGCGACAGGGGCAGCTTTCTTT CSARATGAAFF
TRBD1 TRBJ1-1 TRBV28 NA TGTGCCAGCAGGTTAGGCAGGACAGGGGGCGCTTTTGAAGCTTTCTTT CASRLGRTGGAFEAFF
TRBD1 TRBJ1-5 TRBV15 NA TGTGCCACCAGCAGAGAGCCCATGGACAGGGGTAGCAATCAGCCCCAGCATTTT CATSREPMDRGSNQPQHF
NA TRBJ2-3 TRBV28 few TGTGCCAGCAGTCGGAGATCTTCTCCCACAGATACGCAGTATTTT CASSRRSSPTDTQYF
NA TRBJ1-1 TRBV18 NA TGTGCCAGCTCACCCCAGGAGAACACTGAAGCTTTCTTT CASSPQENTEAFF
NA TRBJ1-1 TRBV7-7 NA TGTGCTAGCAGCTTCACAAAGAACACTGAAGCTTTCTTT CASSFTKNTEAFF
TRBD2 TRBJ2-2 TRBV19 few TGTGCCAGTAGTAAGACTAGCGGGAAGGGTGGCGGGGAGCTGTTTTTT CASSKTSGKGGGELFF
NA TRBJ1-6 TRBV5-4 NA TGTGCCAGCAGCTTGCAGGGTGGCAATTCACCCCTCCACTTT CASSLQGGNSPLHF
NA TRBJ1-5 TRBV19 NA TGTGCCAGTAGTATGGGAGGGAAAAGCAATCAGCCCCAGCATTTT CASSMGGKSNQPQHF
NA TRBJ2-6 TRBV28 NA TGTGCCAGCAGTGGGAGAGGGCGCTCTGGGGCCAACGTCCTGACTTTC CASSGRGRSGANVLTF
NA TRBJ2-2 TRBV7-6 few TGTGCCAGCAGCTTACTACCCCTGAACGGGGAGCTGTTTTTT CASSLLPLNGELFF
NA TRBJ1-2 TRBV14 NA TGTGCCAGCAGCCCGGGGGGGGGCTATGGCTACACCTTC CASSPGGGYGYTF
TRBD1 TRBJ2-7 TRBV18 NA TGTGCCAGCTCACCGAACCGGGACAGCCCCTACGAGCAGTACTTC CASSPNRDSPYEQYF
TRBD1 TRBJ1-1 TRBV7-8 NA TGTGCCAGCAGCTTCAACAGGGGAGACACTGAAGCTTTCTTT CASSFNRGDTEAFF
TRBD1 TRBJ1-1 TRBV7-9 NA TGTGCCAGCAGCTTAGGGGACAGGGGGAGATCTGAAGCTTTCTTT CASSLGDRGRSEAFF
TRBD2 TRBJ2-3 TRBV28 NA TGTGCCAGCTCCGGGACTAGCGGCTCCACAGATACGCAGTATTTT CASSGTSGSTDTQYF
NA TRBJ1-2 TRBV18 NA TGTGCCAGCTCCGGAGGGGTTTCTAACTATGGCTACACCTTC CASSGGVSNYGYTF
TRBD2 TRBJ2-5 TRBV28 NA TGTGCCAGCAGCGAGCCGGGACTAGCAGGGCGAGAGACCCAGTACTTC CASSEPGLAGRETQYF
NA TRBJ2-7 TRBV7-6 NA TGTGCCAGCAGCCGATATGCGGATGAATCCTACGAGCAGTACTTC CASSRYADESYEQYF
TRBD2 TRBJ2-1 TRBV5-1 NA TGCGCCAGCAGCTTGGTTCTAGCGGGCAACCGGTTGGGTTACAATGAGCAGTTCTTC CASSLVLAGNRLGYNEQFF
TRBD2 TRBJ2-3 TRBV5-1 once TGCGCCAGCAGCTTGGTGACTAGCGACACAGATACGCAGTATTTT CASSLVTSDTDTQYF
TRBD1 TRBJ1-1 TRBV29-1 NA TGCAGCGTTACTACTACCCCGGGACAGGGGACTGAAGCTTTCTTT CSVTTTPGQGTEAFF